This passage covers 28 T cell receptor beta chains from one sample sequenced in a study of tumor T cells in aggressive B-cell lymphoma. Data came from immunoSEQ multiplex PCR; TCRdb stores just in-frame clones and leaves some out. The data hold some 2,400 clones, with roughly 87% observed a single time. Sequenced: tumor tissue. The source is an adult with diffuse large B cell lymphoma.

This chain connects TRBV4-2 to TRBJ1-4; TRBD1 matches at 9 bases. The ends lost 1 base at V and 8 bases at J; junction bases unmatched: 5. CDR3 length: 15 amino acids. CDR1 is LGHNA, CDR2 YNFKEQ, per germline. In nucleotides, the CDR3 is TGTGCCAGCAGCCAAGCATGGACAGGGGCCGAAAAACTGTTTTTT. It codes for CASSQAWTGAEKLFF.

This clone appeared once. This chain connects TRBV4-1 to TRBJ2-3; 8 bases are shared with TRBD2. The CDR3 is 14 amino acids. V lost 1 base and J lost 4; bases outside the gene matches: 1. The germline CDR1 and CDR2 sequences are MGHRA and YSYEKL. CDR3 sequence reads: CASSQAAGADTQYF. CDR3 nucleotide sequence: TGCGCCAGCAGCCAAGCAGCGGGAGCAGATACGCAGTATTTT.

This clone appeared a few times. The gene calls are TRBV15 and TRBJ2-7, with TRBD1 identical over 7 bases. The germline V gene encodes CDR1 LNHNV and CDR2 YYDKDF (reference sequence). The CDR3 runs to 12 residues. V trimming: 7 bases; J trimming: 5 bases; junction bases outside the gene matches: 5. CDR3 loop: CATTQGSNEQYF. The CDR3 bases are TGTGCCACCACACAGGGGTCAAACGAGCAGTACTTC.

The rearrangement uses TRBV5-1 and TRBJ2-4; a weak D match, TRBD2 (8 bases). The CDR3 runs 16 residues. Looked up from germline, CDR1 is SGHRS and CDR2 is YFSETQ. Trimming took off 4 bases at V and 8 bases at J, with 22 bases between the two ends. The CDR3 DNA sequence: TGCGCCAGCAGCCCCCGGGAGGGGGCCCTGGCAGACATTCAGTACTTC. Encoded protein: CASSPREGALADIQYF.

The chain couples TRBV18 to TRBJ1-5; no firm D call. Trimming took off 3 bases at V and 0 bases at J, with 21 bases between the two ends. This CDR3 comprises 19 residues. Per the germline V gene, CDR1 is KGHSH and CDR2 is LQKENI. The CDR3 DNA sequence: TGTGCCAGCTCACCCCGGGGTTCAATACTTATCTATAGCAATCAGCCCCAGCATTTT. Its translation: CASSPRGSILIYSNQPQHF. The variable domain in full, with the rest retrieved from reference TRBV18 and TRBJ1-5, is NAGVMQNPRHLVRRRGQEARLRCSPMKGHSHVYWYRQLPEEGLKFMVYLQKENIIDESGMPKERFSAEFPKEGPSILRIQQVVRGDSAAYFCASSPRGSILIYSNQPQHFGDGTRLSIL.

This chain connects TRBV10-1 to TRBJ1-2, with D tentatively TRBD1 (5 bases). The V end lost 2 bases, the J end lost 4 bases, and 8 bases lay between the germline ends. The V gene's germline CDR1 is WNHNN and CDR2 SYGVQD (reference sequence). The CDR3 extends over 13 amino acids. This CDR3 reads CASSEAGGYGYTF. CDR3 bases: TGCGCCAGCAGTGAGGCGGGGGGCTATGGCTACACCTTC.

This chain joins TRBV27 and TRBJ1-2; 9 bases line up with TRBD1. From germline, CDR1 is MNHEY and CDR2 SMNVEV (reference sequence). CDR3 length equals 16 residues. With 7 bases clipped from V and 2 bases from J, the junction kept 11 bases outside the gene matches. The DNA of the CDR3 is TGTGCCAGCAAAAGGCCCGGACAGGGGAAGAACTATGGCTACACCTTC. Translation gives CASKRPGQGKNYGYTF.

This clone was detected once. V gene TRBV6-5 combines with J gene TRBJ1-1; 7 positions agree with TRBD1. Germline V gene data show CDR1 as MNHEY and CDR2 as SVGAGI. The junction had 7 bases not matched to a gene; V was cut back by 5 bases and J by 1 base. The CDR3 covers 15 residues. Written as DNA, the CDR3 is TGTGCCAGCAGTAGAATCCGGGACAGGAACACTGAAGCTTTCTTT. Translation: CASSRIRDRNTEAFF.

The rearrangement joins TRBV27 to TRBJ2-1; 8 nucleotides agree with TRBD2. J lost 4 bases, V lost 6 bases, and 8 bases had no gene match. The CDR3 runs to 15 residues. Germline CDR1 MNHEY, CDR2 SMNVEV (reference sequence). The chain's CDR3 is CASRGRLAGYNEQFF. DNA for the CDR3: TGTGCCAGCAGGGGGCGGCTAGCGGGTTACAATGAGCAGTTCTTC.

This chain connects TRBV5-1 to TRBJ2-6; 9 bases agree with TRBD1. Trimming took 6 bases from V and 4 from J; bases not matched to a gene: 11. CDR3 length: 17 residues. Germline-derived CDR1 and CDR2 are SGHRS and YFSETQ. The CDR3 DNA reads as TGCGCCAGCACCAACAGGGGGCCCTCGGACGGGGCCAACGTCCTGACTTTC. Translation: CASTNRGPSDGANVLTF.

The V and J genes are TRBV5-1 and TRBJ2-1; D might be TRBD2 (9 bases). The CDR3 loop spans 20 amino acids. Germline lookup yields CDR1 SGHRS and CDR2 YFSETQ. The germline V and J ends were trimmed by 1 base and 1 base, with 24 bases remaining between them. In DNA form, the CDR3 reads TGCGCCAGCAGCTTGTGGGGACAGGATAGCGGGAGAGGATCCTACAATGAGCAGTTCTTC. Its protein is CASSLWGQDSGRGSYNEQFF.

The V gene is TRBV5-5, the J gene TRBJ1-2; 11 bases are a match to TRBD1. The CDR3 contains 14 residues. Germline CDR1 is SGHKS and CDR2 is YYEKEE (reference sequence). V lost 4 bases, J lost 6 bases, and 5 bases stayed unmatched. As DNA, the CDR3 is TGTGCCAGCAGCACGTGGACAGGGGGCGATGGCTACACCTTC. It yields the protein CASSTWTGGDGYTF.

J is TRBJ2-2 and V is TRBV5-5, with a tentative D call TRBD1 (5 bases). Looked up from germline, CDR1 is SGHKS and CDR2 is YYEKEE (reference sequence). The CDR3 length is 17 residues. V was trimmed by 2 bases and J by 5 bases, leaving 19 bases between them. The CDR3 bases are TGTGCCAGCAGCTTACAAAAGATGTCGCCAGGGACCGGGGAGCTGTTTTTT. Encoded protein: CASSLQKMSPGTGELFF. Combining the CDR3 with reference TRBV5-5 and TRBJ2-2 gives the whole variable domain DAGVTQSPTHLIKTRGQQVTLRCSPISGHKSVSWYQQVLGQGPQFIFQYYEKEERGRGNFPDRFSARQFPNYSSELNVNALLLGDSALYLCASSLQKMSPGTGELFFGEGSRLTVL.

The V call is TRBV14, the J call TRBJ2-3; 8 bases are a match to TRBD1. CDR3 length equals 15 residues. Trimming removed 4 bases from V and 2 bases from J; junction bases left unmatched: 5. CDR1 and CDR2 (germline): SGHDN, FVKESK. The CDR3 region is CASSPLDRDTDTQYF. In DNA, the CDR3 is TGTGCCAGCAGCCCTCTGGACAGGGACACAGATACGCAGTATTTT.

The chain carries TRBV27 and TRBJ2-5, with D unclear. Germline loops: CDR1 MNHEY, CDR2 SMNVEV (reference sequence). Deletions cut 3 bases from V and 0 bases from J, with 5 bases between. The CDR3 length is 13 residues. CDR3: CASSFSYQETQYF. Here the CDR3 DNA reads TGTGCCAGCAGTTTTTCGTACCAAGAGACCCAGTACTTC.

This chain joins TRBV19 and TRBJ2-1; weak D call: TRBD2 (5 bases). The CDR3 loop spans 15 amino acids. V was pared by 4 bases and J by 3 bases, with 13 bases between. Germline-derived CDR1 and CDR2 are LNHDA and SQIVND (reference sequence). This chain's CDR3 is CASSTGLGSYNEQFF. The CDR3 DNA sequence: TGTGCCAGTAGTACCGGACTGGGCAGCTACAATGAGCAGTTCTTC.

V usage is TRBV29-1 and J usage is TRBJ2-5; 14 nucleotides match TRBD2. The CDR3 covers 12 residues. V shed 6 bases and J 7 bases; nucleotides not matched to a gene: 1. Germline V gene lookup returns CDR1 SQVTM and CDR2 ANQGSEA. CDR3 loop: CSVGLAGGTQYF. CDR3 sequence (DNA): TGCAGCGTCGGACTAGCGGGAGGGACCCAGTACTTC.

The chain combines TRBV30 with TRBJ1-3; TRBD1 matches at 7 bases. Germline assignment: CDR1 GTSNPN and CDR2 SVGIG (reference sequence). The ends lost 8 bases at V and 0 bases at J; junction bases unmatched: 7. The length of the CDR3 is 14 residues. DNA for the CDR3: TGTGCCGCCTCAACAGGGGACTCTGGAAACACCATATATTTT. Protein product: CAASTGDSGNTIYF.

This rearrangement joins TRBV4-2 to TRBJ2-1; TRBD2 matches at 9 bases. The CDR3 sequence is 17 residues long. V lost 4 bases to trimming and J lost 0 bases; unmatched junction nucleotides: 7. The germline V gene encodes CDR1 LGHNA and CDR2 YNFKEQ. The CDR3 DNA reads as TGTGCCAGCAGCCTAAACCTAGCGGGGAGCTCCTACAATGAGCAGTTCTTC. Translation: CASSLNLAGSSYNEQFF.

This chain connects TRBV27 to TRBJ1-1, with D hard to call. There are 13 residues in the CDR3. Trimming pared 6 bases from V and 4 bases from J, leaving 12 bases between. CDR1 is MNHEY and CDR2 is SMNVEV in the germline V gene (reference sequence). The CDR3 bases are TGTGCCAGCAGGATTGGAGTCGGCACTGAAGCTTTCTTT. Encoded protein: CASRIGVGTEAFF.

Note on this clone: One junction end does not reproduce the germline sequence, and a read error may be involved. The chain employs TRBV28 and TRBJ1-1; tentative D call: TRBD1 (6 bases). The CDR3 is made up of 14 amino acids. The germline V gene has CDR1 MDHEN and CDR2 SYDVKM. This chain's CDR3 is CANSFGQSFSEAFF. The DNA for the CDR3 is TGTGCCAACAGTTTTGGACAGTCCTTTTCTGAAGCTTTCTTT.

The chain recombines TRBV2 with TRBJ2-5; TRBD1 agrees at 7 bases. Looked up from germline, CDR1 is SNHLY and CDR2 is FYNNEI. Trimming took 7 bases from V and 1 from J; bases not matched to a gene: 6. This CDR3 is 14 amino acids long. Written as DNA, the CDR3 is TGTGCCAGCACCTTGGGACAGTTCCAAGAGACCCAGTACTTC. As protein: CASTLGQFQETQYF.

This clone was detected a few times. The gene calls are TRBV5-1 and TRBJ2-7, with 11 bases lining up with TRBD2. Losses at the gene ends were 3 bases for V and 1 base for J; bases not matched to a gene: 3. The CDR3 is 15 amino acids. CDR1 and CDR2 from the germline V gene are SGHRS and YFSETQ. As DNA, the CDR3 is TGCGCCAGCAGCTCCAGACTAGCGGGGTCCTACGAGCAGTACTTC. Translated, it gives CASSSRLAGSYEQYF.

The rearrangement joins TRBV2 to TRBJ1-1; D gene ambiguous. Trimming pared 5 bases from V and 2 bases from J, leaving 9 bases between. Germline-derived CDR1 and CDR2 are SNHLY and FYNNEI. This CDR3 contains 13 residues. CDR3 loop: CASSRGPNTEAFF. CDR3 bases: TGTGCCAGCAGTCGAGGTCCTAACACTGAAGCTTTCTTT. Based on the CDR3 plus reference TRBV2 and TRBJ1-1, the full variable domain is EPEVTQTPSHQVTQMGQEVILRCVPISNHLYFYWYRQILGQKVEFLVSFYNNEISEKSEIFDDQFSVERPDGSNFTLKIRSTKLEDSAMYFCASSRGPNTEAFFGQGTRLTVV.

The chain links TRBV5-5 to TRBJ2-3; no reliable D call. The germline CDR1 and CDR2 sequences are SGHKS and YYEKEE (reference sequence). The CDR3 loop spans 14 amino acids. With 2 bases removed from V and 4 bases from J, the gap between germline ends came to 11 bases. The CDR3 loop is CASSFESPADTQYF. DNA of the CDR3: TGTGCCAGCAGCTTCGAGTCCCCTGCAGATACGCAGTATTTT.

The chain employs TRBV5-4 and TRBJ1-1; possible D gene TRBD1, 6 bases. V lost 4 bases and J lost 1, with 20 bases in between. The CDR3 consists of 17 residues. CDR1 and CDR2 from the germline V gene are SGHNT and YYREEE (reference sequence). In nucleotides, the CDR3 is TGTGCCAGCAGCCGTGGTCCAGGGGTATCTCGGAACACTGAAGCTTTCTTT. The encoded protein is CASSRGPGVSRNTEAFF.

V and J are TRBV4-1 and TRBJ2-3; D possibly corresponds to TRBD1 (5 bases). V gave up 0 bases and J gave up 6 bases, with 16 bases separating them. This CDR3 contains 16 residues. CDR1 and CDR2 from the germline V gene are MGHRA and YSYEKL. The CDR3 DNA reads as TGCGCCAGCAGCCAAGAGGGGCCCACTATATCGGATACGCAGTATTTT. Residues: CASSQEGPTISDTQYF.

The J gene is TRBJ2-5, the V gene TRBV27; 8 bases agree with TRBD1. Germline V CDR1 and CDR2: MNHEY, SMNVEV (reference sequence). The V and J ends lost 5 bases and 2 bases, in that order; junction bases with no gene match: 4. CDR3 length: 14 residues. CDR3 sequence (DNA): TGTGCCAGCAGTGAGACAGGGGTACAAGAGACCCAGTACTTC. Translated: CASSETGVQETQYF.